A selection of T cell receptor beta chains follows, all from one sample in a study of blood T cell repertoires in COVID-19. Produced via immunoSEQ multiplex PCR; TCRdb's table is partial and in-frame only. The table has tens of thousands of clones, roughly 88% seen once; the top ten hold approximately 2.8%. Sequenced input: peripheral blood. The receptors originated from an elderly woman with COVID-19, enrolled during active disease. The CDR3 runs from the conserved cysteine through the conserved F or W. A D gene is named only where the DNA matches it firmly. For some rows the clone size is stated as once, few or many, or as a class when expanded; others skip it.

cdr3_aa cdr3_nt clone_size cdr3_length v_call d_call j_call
CASRVVGLGEKLFF TGTGCCAGCCGTGTTGTGGGGCTTGGTGAAAAACTGTTTTTT - 14 TRBV2 - TRBJ1-4
CASSYGDEKLFF TGCGCCAGCAGCTACGGGGATGAAAAACTGTTTTTT - 12 TRBV5-1 - TRBJ1-4
CASSMSGRAFF TGTGCCAGTAGTATGTCGGGGAGGGCTTTCTTT - 11 TRBV19 - TRBJ1-1
CASSSLSSDPQETQYF TGCGCCAGCAGTTCCCTCTCTAGCGATCCACAAGAGACCCAGTACTTC - 16 TRBV5-1 - TRBJ2-5
CASSVYGESNQPQHF TGTGCCAGCAGCGTATACGGGGAAAGCAATCAGCCCCAGCATTTT few 15 TRBV9 - TRBJ1-5
CASSHGGLDQPQHF TGTGCCAGCAGCCACGGAGGCTTGGATCAGCCCCAGCATTTT - 14 TRBV6-5 - TRBJ1-5
CASSLTGGVGQPQHF TGTGCCAGCAGCTTAACGGGAGGGGTGGGTCAGCCCCAGCATTTT - 15 TRBV7-3 - TRBJ1-5
CASVTGEYGYTF TGTGCCAGCGTTACAGGGGAATACGGCTACACCTTC - 12 TRBV19 TRBD1 TRBJ1-2
CASSSRTSGDTQETQYF TGTGCCAGCAGCTCCCGGACTAGCGGGGACACACAAGAGACCCAGTACTTC - 17 TRBV4-2 TRBD2 TRBJ2-5
CAWSSTGSRNEQYF TGTGCCTGGAGCTCCACAGGGTCCAGAAACGAGCAGTACTTC few 14 TRBV30 - TRBJ2-7
CASSTQGSDEQYF TGTGCCAGCAGTACGCAGGGTTCGGACGAGCAGTACTTC - 13 TRBV2 - TRBJ2-7
CATRQGGTGGELFF TGTGCCACCCGACAGGGCGGGACGGGCGGGGAGCTGTTTTTT once 14 TRBV24-1 - TRBJ2-2
CASSRGLTDSPLFQPQHF TGTGCCAGTAGTAGGGGGCTGACGGACAGTCCGCTTTTTCAGCCCCAGCATTTT - 18 TRBV19 - TRBJ1-5
CASSLQGIHEQFF TGTGCCAGCAGCTTACAGGGGATCCATGAGCAGTTCTTC - 13 TRBV7-9 - TRBJ2-1
CATSRDLQAQHF TGTGCCACCAGCAGAGACCTGCAGGCCCAGCATTTT - 12 TRBV15 - TRBJ1-5
CASSIDLAGAFREQFF TGTGCCAGTAGTATAGATCTAGCGGGAGCGTTCAGGGAGCAGTTCTTC few 16 TRBV19 TRBD2 TRBJ2-1
CASSVGREKAYEQYF TGTGCCAGCAGCGTAGGGCGGGAAAAGGCCTACGAGCAGTACTTC - 15 TRBV9 - TRBJ2-7
CSVGQMNTGELFF TGCAGCGTTGGACAAATGAACACCGGGGAGCTGTTTTTT - 13 TRBV29-1 - TRBJ2-2
CASSQVLDTQYF TGCGCCAGCAGCCAAGTCTTGGATACGCAGTATTTT - 12 TRBV4-1 - TRBJ2-3
CASSKDLADNEQFF TGTGCCAGCAGCAAAGATCTAGCGGACAATGAGCAGTTCTTC - 14 TRBV6-4 TRBD2 TRBJ2-1
CASSTLTGVGYTF TGTGCCAGCAGTACCTTGACAGGGGTTGGCTACACCTTC once 13 TRBV12-3/TRBV12-4 TRBD1 TRBJ1-2
CASSASTQQGEKLFF TGTGCCAGCAGCGCCTCAACACAACAGGGTGAAAAACTGTTTTTT few 15 TRBV9 - TRBJ1-4
CASSLYSGGALETQYF TGCGCCAGCAGCCTTTATAGCGGGGGGGCTTTGGAGACCCAGTACTTC - 16 TRBV4-1 TRBD2 TRBJ2-5
CASSQVIVRTDLEMNTEAFF TGCGCCAGCAGCCAAGTAATTGTTAGGACAGACCTTGAGATGAACACTGAAGCTTTCTTT - 20 TRBV4-1 - TRBJ1-1
CASSPYGGPYEQYF TGTGCCAGCAGTCCCTACGGGGGACCCTACGAGCAGTACTTC - 14 TRBV28 - TRBJ2-7
CASSVGGALYNEQFF TGTGCCAGCAGCGTCGGGGGGGCCCTCTACAATGAGCAGTTCTTC - 15 TRBV9 TRBD2 TRBJ2-1
CASSLALGRGHSGANVLTF TGTGCCAGCAGCTTGGCCCTTGGGCGGGGCCACTCTGGGGCCAACGTCCTGACTTTC - 19 TRBV5-4 - TRBJ2-6
CASSLGTGGATDTQYF TGTGCCAGTAGTCTAGGGACAGGGGGAGCCACAGATACGCAGTATTTT - 16 TRBV19 TRBD1 TRBJ2-3
CASSMDRRNSPLHF TGTGCCAGCAGTATGGACAGGAGGAATTCACCCCTCCACTTT - 14 TRBV27 TRBD1 TRBJ1-6
CASSQGPGGRGMEETEAFF TGTGCCAGCAGCCAAGGCCCCGGCGGCAGGGGGATGGAGGAGACTGAAGCTTTCTTT - 19 TRBV3-1/TRBV3-2 TRBD1 TRBJ1-1
CASSLISGTPYEQYF TGTGCCAGCAGCTTAATAAGCGGGACCCCCTACGAGCAGTACTTC - 15 TRBV7-2 TRBD2 TRBJ2-7